Below, 18 T cell receptor beta chains from the same sample are listed, as sequenced in a study of cytotoxic CD8 clonotypes in ibrutinib-treated CLL. Generated by immunoSEQ multiplex PCR, the TCRdb table keeps only in-frame clones and is missing some. The table records about 300,000 clones, more than 70% of them present only once. Sequenced here: PBMCs, sampled at disease progression, from a patient treated with ibrutinib. Receptor source: a human donor with chronic lymphocytic leukemia.

This clone was found a few times. The chain recombines TRBV14 with TRBJ1-6; no clear D. The germline CDR1 and CDR2 sequences are SGHDN and FVKESK. V gave up 0 bases and J gave up 14 bases, with 11 bases separating them. The length of the CDR3 is 13 residues. CDR3 bases: TGTGCCAGCAGCCAAGACCTTCTGGGCGCCCTCCACTTT. It specifies CASSQDLLGALHF.

V gene TRBV5-1 combines with J gene TRBJ1-4; 7 bases map to TRBD1. CDR3 length: 14 residues. The V gene end was trimmed by 4 bases and the J gene end by 8 bases; junction bases not matched to a gene: 8. Germline V lookup: CDR1 SGHRS, CDR2 YFSETQ. CDR3: CASSRGQTGEKLFF. CDR3 bases: TGCGCCAGCAGCAGGGGACAGACGGGAGAAAAACTGTTTTTT.

The V and J genes are TRBV7-2 and TRBJ2-3; 9 positions agree with TRBD1. V lost 3 bases and J lost 2; bases outside the gene matches: 6. This CDR3 is built from 16 residues. Germline CDR1 SGHTA, CDR2 FQGNSA. CDR3 DNA: TGTGCCAGCAGCTTGACAGGGGGGATAATCACAGATACGCAGTATTTT. Translation gives CASSLTGGIITDTQYF.

In the case of this clone: The junction departs from germline at one end; a sequencing error may be responsible. The chain couples TRBV29-1 to TRBJ1-1; D not certain. The germline V gene encodes CDR1 SQVTM and CDR2 ANQGSEA. This CDR3 spans 15 amino acids. The CDR3 region is CGGRRNYPLNTEAFF. CDR3 nucleotides: TGTGGAGGCAGGCGTAACTACCCTCTGAACACTGAAGCTTTCTTT.

The chain joins TRBV2 to TRBJ1-2; 9 positions match TRBD1. J gave up 7 bases and V 5 bases, and 17 bases lay outside the gene matches. The CDR3 is 17 residues long. Germline values: CDR1 SNHLY, CDR2 FYNNEI. The DNA of the CDR3 is TGTGCCAGCAGTCTAAAGATAGGAACAGGGGGCGCAAGTGGCTACACCTTC. Translating it yields CASSLKIGTGGASGYTF.

This clone was detected once. This chain joins TRBV2 and TRBJ2-1, with unresolved D. Trimming pared 7 bases from V and 3 bases from J, leaving 7 bases between. This CDR3 is built from 12 residues. In germline, CDR1 is SNHLY, CDR2 FYNNEI. The CDR3 DNA sequence: TGTGCCAGCAAAGGATACTACAATGAGCAGTTCTTC. It codes for CASKGYYNEQFF.

The J gene is TRBJ2-7, the V gene TRBV27; 9 bases map to TRBD1. Per the germline V gene, CDR1 is MNHEY and CDR2 is SMNVEV (reference sequence). V gave up 3 bases and J gave up 2 bases; unmatched junction bases: 8. The CDR3 sequence is 16 residues long. CDR3 region: CASSFSGTGLTYEQYF. The CDR3 region has the DNA TGTGCCAGCAGTTTCTCCGGGACAGGGTTGACCTACGAGCAGTACTTC.

The CDR3 spells CASSARTSGSSYNEQFF. DNA for the CDR3: TGTGCCAGTAGTGCTCGGACTAGCGGAAGCTCCTACAATGAGCAGTTCTTC. The genes are TRBV19 and TRBJ2-1, with 10 positions matching TRBD2. This CDR3 comprises 17 residues. CDR1 LNHDA and CDR2 SQIVND come from the germline V gene (reference sequence). V shed 5 bases, J shed 0 bases, and the junction held 7 bases outside the gene matches.

The rearrangement uses TRBV4-1 and TRBJ1-3; 8 bases align to TRBD1. The germline CDR1 and CDR2 sequences are MGHRA and YSYEKL. This CDR3 contains 16 residues. Germline trimming cut 5 bases from V and 1 base from J; bases unmatched to any gene: 7. In DNA form, the CDR3 reads TGCGCCAGCAGCGGACAGGGTTCTTGGTCTGGAAACACCATATATTTT. Translated, it gives CASSGQGSWSGNTIYF.

The V call is TRBV29-1, the J call TRBJ2-5, with a weak D call TRBD1 (5 bases). The J call may be wrong; the DNA end is better matched by TRBJ2-7. Germline assignment: CDR1 SQVTM and CDR2 ANQGSEA. The length of the CDR3 is 15 residues. The CDR3 coding sequence is TGCAGCGTTGAATTTAGACAGCAGTCTTCCTACGAGCAGTACTTC. Amino acid sequence: CSVEFRQQSSYEQYF.

The CDR3 sequence: CASSFRGVPGEGYF. CDR3 nucleotide sequence: TGTGCCAGCAGCTTTAGAGGAGTGCCGGGAGAGGGGTATTTT. The rearrangement uses TRBV7-2 and TRBJ2-3, with a possible D match to TRBD2 (6 bases). Germline CDR1 SGHTA, CDR2 FQGNSA. The V end was cut by 3 bases, the J end by 14 bases, with 21 bases between. This CDR3 spans 14 amino acids. Full variable domain (missing parts from reference TRBV7-2 and TRBJ2-3): GAGVSQSPSNKVTEKGKDVELRCDPISGHTALYWYRQSLGQGLEFLIYFQGNSAPDKSGLPSDRFSAERTGGSVSTLTIQRTQQEDSAVYLCASSFRGVPGEGYFGPGTRLTVL.

The chain carries TRBV6-6 and TRBJ1-2, with a tentative D call TRBD1 (5 bases). Per the germline V gene, CDR1 is MNHNY and CDR2 is SVGAGI (reference sequence). Trimming left V 0 bases short and J 5 bases short, with 13 bases between. The CDR3 length is 15 residues. The CDR3 sequence: CASSYSWGSGYGYTF. DNA for the CDR3: TGTGCCAGCAGTTACTCATGGGGCTCTGGGTATGGCTACACCTTC.

The table lists this clone with a few counts. The rearrangement links TRBV6-6 to TRBJ2-7; the D gene is possibly TRBD1 (6 bases). The CDR3 length is 13 residues. The germline gives CDR1 MNHNY, CDR2 SVGAGI (reference sequence). Trimming took off 0 bases at V and 7 bases at J, with 10 bases between the two ends. The CDR3 nucleotides are TGTGCCAGCAGTTACTCCGCGACAGGAGAGCAGTACTTC. The encoded protein is CASSYSATGEQYF.

This clone was observed a handful of times. The chain joins TRBV19 to TRBJ2-7; 9 bases fit TRBD1. Trimming at V came to 4 bases and at J to 2 bases, leaving 3 bases not matched to a gene. Germline CDR1 and CDR2: LNHDA and SQIVND (reference sequence). The length of the CDR3 is 14 residues. For the CDR3, the DNA is TGTGCCAGTAGTAGGGGACAGGGAACCTACGAGCAGTACTTC. This codes for CASSRGQGTYEQYF. Variable domain in full (rest from reference TRBV19 and TRBJ2-7): DGGITQSPKYLFRKEGQNVTLSCEQNLNHDAMYWYRQDPGQGLRLIYYSQIVNDFQKGDIAEGYSVSREKKESFPLTVTSAQKNPTAFYLCASSRGQGTYEQYFGPGTRLTVT.

The table lists this clone with a few counts. This sequence joins TRBV9 and TRBJ1-2; D gene uncertain. The germline CDR1 and CDR2 sequences are SGDLS and YYNGEE. This CDR3 is built from 14 residues. Trimming pared 5 bases from V and 5 bases from J, leaving 16 bases between. CDR3 in DNA: TGTGCCAGCAGTAAAATTTGGCCCCAGTATGGCTACACCTTC. This translates into CASSKIWPQYGYTF.

This chain links TRBV19 with TRBJ1-5; the D is unclear. The CDR3 consists of 15 residues. The germline V and J ends were trimmed by 1 base and 3 bases, with 10 bases remaining between them. CDR1 is LNHDA and CDR2 is SQIVND in the germline V gene (reference sequence). The CDR3 DNA reads TGTGCCAGTAGTATAGGTCCGGGAAACAATCAGCCCCAGCATTTT. It specifies CASSIGPGNNQPQHF.

CDR3 protein: CASSPYGTGELFF. CDR3 in DNA: TGTGCCAGCAGCCCTTACGGGACCGGGGAGCTGTTTTTT. The genes are TRBV5-6 and TRBJ2-2; D not certain. Germline lookup yields CDR1 SGHDT and CDR2 YYEEEE. The V end lost 4 bases, the J end lost 5 bases, and 9 bases lay between the germline ends. The CDR3 length is 13 residues.

The rearrangement joins TRBV6-5 to TRBJ2-7; D perhaps matches TRBD2 (6 bases). The V gene's germline CDR1 is MNHEY and CDR2 SVGAGI. V lost 0 bases and J lost 6, with 15 bases in between. This CDR3 is 15 amino acids long. The CDR3 loop is CASSYSGGGGAEQYF. The CDR3 DNA follows: TGTGCCAGCAGTTACTCGGGTGGAGGAGGGGCCGAGCAGTACTTC.